Shown below are 19 T cell receptor beta chains from a single sample sequenced in a study of cytomegalovirus exposure and HLA in healthy donors. Researchers ran the PCR with 60 Vbeta and 13 Jbeta primers. Some clones are missing from TCRdb's copy, which holds only in-frame ones; the method was immunoSEQ multiplex PCR. The sample has under 200,000 clones, roughly 84% seen once. The specimen was PBMCs. The receptors derive from a male donor in good health and CMV-seronegative.

This sequence joins TRBV19 and TRBJ1-5, with unresolved D. This CDR3 has 16 residues. Germline V gene sequence: CDR1 LNHDA, CDR2 SQIVND (reference sequence). The V gene lost 1 base and the J gene lost 0 bases, with 10 bases spanning the gap. CDR3 amino acids: CASSIAPGNSNQPQHF. CDR3 bases: TGTGCCAGTAGTATAGCGCCAGGTAATAGCAATCAGCCCCAGCATTTT.

This sequence joins TRBV5-1 and TRBJ1-3, with TRBD1 as a possible D gene (6 bases). Trimming took 3 bases from V and 2 from J, leaving 15 bases between them. The germline V gene encodes CDR1 SGHRS and CDR2 YFSETQ. The CDR3 totals 16 residues. The CDR3: CASSYVQQGTGNTIYF. CDR3 nucleotide sequence: TGCGCCAGCAGCTATGTCCAACAGGGAACTGGAAACACCATATATTTT.

The rearrangement joins TRBV5-1 to TRBJ2-1; D is perhaps TRBD1 (7 bases). The V gene lost 4 bases and the J gene lost 3 bases, with 17 bases spanning the gap. This CDR3 has 16 residues. Looked up from germline, CDR1 is SGHRS and CDR2 is YFSETQ. CDR3 bases: TGCGCCAGCAGCACCGGACAGGCCGGGGGCTACAATGAGCAGTTCTTC. It codes for CASSTGQAGGYNEQFF.

This chain connects TRBV28 to TRBJ2-6; TRBD2 aligns across 7 bases. This CDR3 has 17 amino acids. J gave up 0 bases and V 3 bases, and 5 bases lay outside the gene matches. CDR1 and CDR2 (germline): MDHEN, SYDVKM. The CDR3 loop reads CASSLSGIGSGANVLTF. The CDR3 nucleotides read TGTGCCAGCAGTTTGAGCGGGATTGGCTCTGGGGCCAACGTCCTGACTTTC.

The J gene is TRBJ2-7, the V gene TRBV19; 10 nucleotides match TRBD1. J lost 3 bases, V lost 5 bases, and 4 bases had no gene match. The CDR3 totals 14 residues. The germline V gene encodes CDR1 LNHDA and CDR2 SQIVND (reference sequence). The CDR3 DNA sequence: TGTGCCAGTAGTCCCGGGACAGGGGACTACGAGCAGTACTTC. Its protein product is CASSPGTGDYEQYF.

This clone occurred a few times. The chain is built from TRBV2 and TRBJ1-2, with D maybe TRBD1 (5 bases). V shed 8 bases and J shed 6 bases, with 13 bases lying between them. The germline gives CDR1 SNHLY, CDR2 FYNNEI. This CDR3 is 12 amino acids long. The CDR3 DNA is TGTGCCAGCTACTTAGGGGTCGATGGCTACACCTTC. Its translation: CASYLGVDGYTF.

The chain combines TRBV30 with TRBJ1-2, with 7 bases that match TRBD1. Germline CDR1 and CDR2: GTSNPN and SVGIG (reference sequence). V trimming: 3 bases; J trimming: 7 bases; junction bases outside the gene matches: 14. This CDR3 is built from 15 residues. The DNA of the CDR3 is TGTGCCTGGAGCGGACCGGGACAGATTAAGAGTGGCTACACCTTC. Its protein is CAWSGPGQIKSGYTF.

The V gene is TRBV9, the J gene TRBJ1-3, with D perhaps matching TRBD1 (5 bases). The germline V and J ends were trimmed by 0 bases and 1 base, with 11 bases remaining between them. The CDR3 sequence is 16 residues long. The germline gives CDR1 SGDLS, CDR2 YYNGEE. CDR3 amino acids: CASSVEVRASGNTIYF. The CDR3 DNA reads as TGTGCCAGCAGCGTAGAGGTCAGGGCATCTGGAAACACCATATATTTT.

V gene TRBV5-4 combines with J gene TRBJ1-1; 8 bases are a match to TRBD1. The CDR3 loop spans 15 amino acids. Losses at the gene ends were 4 bases for V and 4 bases for J; bases not matched to a gene: 9. The V gene's germline CDR1 is SGHNT and CDR2 YYREEE (reference sequence). This CDR3 reads CASSAQQGEGTEAFF. DNA for the CDR3: TGTGCCAGCAGCGCACAACAGGGGGAAGGCACTGAAGCTTTCTTT.

The V gene is TRBV7-2, the J gene TRBJ1-5; a possible D gene is TRBD1 (6 bases). The V and J ends lost 2 bases and 2 bases respectively, with 10 bases between them. Germline V gene sequence: CDR1 SGHTA, CDR2 FQGNSA. This CDR3 spans 15 amino acids. The CDR3 sequence is CASSLNRAGNQPQHF. The CDR3 DNA is TGTGCCAGCAGCTTAAACAGGGCTGGCAATCAGCCCCAGCATTTT.

CDR3: CASSVADRRQSGKLFF. The CDR3 DNA reads as TGCGCCAGCAGCGTGGCTGACAGGAGACAAAGCGGAAAACTGTTTTTT. This rearrangement joins TRBV5-1 to TRBJ1-4; D might be TRBD1 (6 bases). The CDR3 is 16 residues long. Trimming took 4 bases from V and 10 from J, leaving 23 bases between them. Germline CDR1 is SGHRS and CDR2 is YFSETQ.

This clone showed up just a few times. The genes are TRBV5-5 and TRBJ1-3, with 7 bases fitting TRBD1. This CDR3 has 14 residues. Germline V gene data show CDR1 as SGHKS and CDR2 as YYEKEE (reference sequence). After removal of 1 base from V and 4 bases from J, the junction contained 2 bases not matched to a gene. The DNA for the CDR3 is TGTGCCAGCAGCTTGCCGACAGGGGGAAACACCATATATTTT. Protein product: CASSLPTGGNTIYF.

The genes are TRBV2 and TRBJ1-1; 10 nucleotides align to TRBD1. The CDR3 contains 15 residues. CDR1 and CDR2 from the germline V gene are SNHLY and FYNNEI. Unmatched junction bases numbered 9, after V lost 6 bases and J lost 5 bases. This CDR3 reads CASRVGTGVGTEAFF. The CDR3 bases are TGTGCCAGCAGGGTAGGGACAGGGGTCGGTACTGAAGCTTTCTTT.

For this clone: An end of the junction does not agree with germline; a read error may underlie this. Distinct nucleotide sequences in the sample also encode this CDR3. V usage is TRBV9 and J usage is TRBJ2-7; 11 bases map to TRBD2. Germline CDR1 reads SGDLS; CDR2 reads YYNGEE. The CDR3 has 13 amino acids. The CDR3 protein is CASQGTSGVEQYF. The DNA of the CDR3 is TGTGCCAGCCAAGGGACTAGCGGAGTCGAGCAATACTTC. The entire variable domain, with the rest obtained from reference TRBV9 and TRBJ2-7, is as follows: DSGVTQTPKHLITATGQRVTLRCSPRSGDLSVYWYQQSLDQGLQFLIQYYNGEERAKGNILERFSAQQFPDLHSELNLSSLELGDSALYFCASQGTSGVEQYFGPGTRLTVT.

The chain has TRBV6-1 and TRBJ1-2; possible D gene TRBD1, 6 bases. The germline CDR1 and CDR2 sequences are MNHNS and SASEGT. CDR3 length: 13 residues. Trimming took off 2 bases at V and 4 bases at J, with 8 bases between the two ends. The CDR3 DNA reads TGTGCCAGCAGTGAAACAGGGCTCTATGGCTACACCTTC. This encodes CASSETGLYGYTF.

The chain uses TRBV30 and TRBJ1-5; 9 bases align to TRBD1. V lost 2 bases, J lost 6 bases, and 2 bases stayed unmatched. The CDR3 has 13 amino acids. Germline V gene sequence: CDR1 GTSNPN, CDR2 SVGIG (reference sequence). The CDR3 nucleotides are TGTGCCTGGAGTACAGGGGGCGGTCAGCCCCAGCATTTT. This translates into CAWSTGGGQPQHF.

This chain connects TRBV5-4 to TRBJ2-6; D is uncertain. CDR3 length equals 18 residues. Germline assignment: CDR1 SGHNT and CDR2 YYREEE (reference sequence). V dropped 0 bases and J dropped 0 bases, with 13 bases sitting between them. CDR3 sequence reads: CASSLGGEPSSGANVLTF. The CDR3 DNA follows: TGTGCCAGCAGCTTGGGCGGTGAGCCCAGCTCTGGGGCCAACGTCCTGACTTTC.

This chain links TRBV19 with TRBJ1-1; 7 nucleotides line up with TRBD1. The CDR3 has 16 residues. CDR1 is LNHDA and CDR2 is SQIVND in the germline V gene (reference sequence). Trimming cost V 5 bases and J 1 base; bases outside gene matches: 10. Here the CDR3 DNA reads TGTGCCAGTAGTCTTGGTACAGGGGCATGGAACACTGAAGCTTTCTTT. It encodes CASSLGTGAWNTEAFF.

J is TRBJ2-3 and V is TRBV28, with 10 bases identical to TRBD1. Germline trimming cut 2 bases from V and 6 bases from J; bases unmatched to any gene: 2. The CDR3 consists of 14 residues. Per germline, CDR1 MDHEN and CDR2 SYDVKM. CDR3 region: CASSLGTGEDTQYF. The CDR3 region has the DNA TGTGCCAGCAGTTTAGGGACAGGGGAGGATACGCAGTATTTT.